This T cell receptor (beta chain) was sequenced during a study of CD8+ T cells in alopecia areata. Study overall: Oral tofacitinib, 5 to 10 mg twice daily, was given in an open-label trial.

Germline V lookup: CDR1 SNHLY, CDR2 FYNNEI. Trimming cost V 7 bases and J 4 bases, with 8 bases left between them. The CDR3 runs 12 residues. Treatment given: oral pan-JAK inhibitor, 5-10 mg twice daily. This clone was observed once. The antigen is not known. Study-wide findings and caveats: Because of a solitary nonresponder, the connection of baseline CD8+ expansion to response stays uncertain. Affected lesional scalp, above all in alopecia totalis/universalis, was more clonal than normal scalp.

Sequencing used cDNA as its template, made by extracting RNA and reverse transcribing it. The protocol was immunoSEQ multiplex PCR, while the TCRdb copy is restricted to in-frame clones and leaves out a portion. The sample consists of about 220,000 clones, around 57% of them appearing once. The source of this sequence is a human donor with alopecia areata. The chain is built from TRBV2 and TRBJ1-5; D unclear. The specimen comprised CD4+ T cells sorted from blood, sampled at week 4, from a patient treated with tofacitinib. The CDR3 region is CASTGENQPQHF. The CDR3 region has the DNA TGTGCCAGCACGGGCGAGAATCAGCCCCAGCATTTT.